This paragraph reports one T cell receptor (beta chain). This specimen comes from a study of shared clonotypes between healthy human individuals. Per germline, CDR1 SEHNR and CDR2 FQNEAQ (reference sequence). The V end lost 4 bases, the J end lost 3 bases, and 16 bases lay between the germline ends. The CDR3 runs 15 residues. TCRdb's table, derived via immunoSEQ multiplex PCR, lists solely in-frame clones and lacks some. The sample lists 2 million to 2.5 million clones, more than 85% occurring once. The chain employs TRBV7-9 and TRBJ2-7; weak D call: TRBD2 (6 bases). The sample taken for sequencing was naive CD4+ T cells from PBMCs. Noted subset: CD45RA+ positively selected. This TCR derives from a man aged 18 to 30 in good health. Some clones in this sample may be carry-over from other donors' samples. The CDR3 reads CASSSSGGALYEQYF. CDR3 in DNA: TGTGCCAGCAGCTCCAGCGGAGGGGCCCTCTACGAGCAGTACTTC.